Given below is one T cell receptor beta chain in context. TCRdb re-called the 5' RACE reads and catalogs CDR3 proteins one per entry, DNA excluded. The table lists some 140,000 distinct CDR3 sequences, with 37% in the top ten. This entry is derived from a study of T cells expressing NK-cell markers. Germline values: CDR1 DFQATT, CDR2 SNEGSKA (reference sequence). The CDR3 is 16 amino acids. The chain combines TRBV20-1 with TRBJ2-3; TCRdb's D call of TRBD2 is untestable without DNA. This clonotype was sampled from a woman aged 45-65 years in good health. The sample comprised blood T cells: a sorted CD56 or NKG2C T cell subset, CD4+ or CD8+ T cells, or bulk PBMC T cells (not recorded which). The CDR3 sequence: CSARDLELAVTDTQYF.